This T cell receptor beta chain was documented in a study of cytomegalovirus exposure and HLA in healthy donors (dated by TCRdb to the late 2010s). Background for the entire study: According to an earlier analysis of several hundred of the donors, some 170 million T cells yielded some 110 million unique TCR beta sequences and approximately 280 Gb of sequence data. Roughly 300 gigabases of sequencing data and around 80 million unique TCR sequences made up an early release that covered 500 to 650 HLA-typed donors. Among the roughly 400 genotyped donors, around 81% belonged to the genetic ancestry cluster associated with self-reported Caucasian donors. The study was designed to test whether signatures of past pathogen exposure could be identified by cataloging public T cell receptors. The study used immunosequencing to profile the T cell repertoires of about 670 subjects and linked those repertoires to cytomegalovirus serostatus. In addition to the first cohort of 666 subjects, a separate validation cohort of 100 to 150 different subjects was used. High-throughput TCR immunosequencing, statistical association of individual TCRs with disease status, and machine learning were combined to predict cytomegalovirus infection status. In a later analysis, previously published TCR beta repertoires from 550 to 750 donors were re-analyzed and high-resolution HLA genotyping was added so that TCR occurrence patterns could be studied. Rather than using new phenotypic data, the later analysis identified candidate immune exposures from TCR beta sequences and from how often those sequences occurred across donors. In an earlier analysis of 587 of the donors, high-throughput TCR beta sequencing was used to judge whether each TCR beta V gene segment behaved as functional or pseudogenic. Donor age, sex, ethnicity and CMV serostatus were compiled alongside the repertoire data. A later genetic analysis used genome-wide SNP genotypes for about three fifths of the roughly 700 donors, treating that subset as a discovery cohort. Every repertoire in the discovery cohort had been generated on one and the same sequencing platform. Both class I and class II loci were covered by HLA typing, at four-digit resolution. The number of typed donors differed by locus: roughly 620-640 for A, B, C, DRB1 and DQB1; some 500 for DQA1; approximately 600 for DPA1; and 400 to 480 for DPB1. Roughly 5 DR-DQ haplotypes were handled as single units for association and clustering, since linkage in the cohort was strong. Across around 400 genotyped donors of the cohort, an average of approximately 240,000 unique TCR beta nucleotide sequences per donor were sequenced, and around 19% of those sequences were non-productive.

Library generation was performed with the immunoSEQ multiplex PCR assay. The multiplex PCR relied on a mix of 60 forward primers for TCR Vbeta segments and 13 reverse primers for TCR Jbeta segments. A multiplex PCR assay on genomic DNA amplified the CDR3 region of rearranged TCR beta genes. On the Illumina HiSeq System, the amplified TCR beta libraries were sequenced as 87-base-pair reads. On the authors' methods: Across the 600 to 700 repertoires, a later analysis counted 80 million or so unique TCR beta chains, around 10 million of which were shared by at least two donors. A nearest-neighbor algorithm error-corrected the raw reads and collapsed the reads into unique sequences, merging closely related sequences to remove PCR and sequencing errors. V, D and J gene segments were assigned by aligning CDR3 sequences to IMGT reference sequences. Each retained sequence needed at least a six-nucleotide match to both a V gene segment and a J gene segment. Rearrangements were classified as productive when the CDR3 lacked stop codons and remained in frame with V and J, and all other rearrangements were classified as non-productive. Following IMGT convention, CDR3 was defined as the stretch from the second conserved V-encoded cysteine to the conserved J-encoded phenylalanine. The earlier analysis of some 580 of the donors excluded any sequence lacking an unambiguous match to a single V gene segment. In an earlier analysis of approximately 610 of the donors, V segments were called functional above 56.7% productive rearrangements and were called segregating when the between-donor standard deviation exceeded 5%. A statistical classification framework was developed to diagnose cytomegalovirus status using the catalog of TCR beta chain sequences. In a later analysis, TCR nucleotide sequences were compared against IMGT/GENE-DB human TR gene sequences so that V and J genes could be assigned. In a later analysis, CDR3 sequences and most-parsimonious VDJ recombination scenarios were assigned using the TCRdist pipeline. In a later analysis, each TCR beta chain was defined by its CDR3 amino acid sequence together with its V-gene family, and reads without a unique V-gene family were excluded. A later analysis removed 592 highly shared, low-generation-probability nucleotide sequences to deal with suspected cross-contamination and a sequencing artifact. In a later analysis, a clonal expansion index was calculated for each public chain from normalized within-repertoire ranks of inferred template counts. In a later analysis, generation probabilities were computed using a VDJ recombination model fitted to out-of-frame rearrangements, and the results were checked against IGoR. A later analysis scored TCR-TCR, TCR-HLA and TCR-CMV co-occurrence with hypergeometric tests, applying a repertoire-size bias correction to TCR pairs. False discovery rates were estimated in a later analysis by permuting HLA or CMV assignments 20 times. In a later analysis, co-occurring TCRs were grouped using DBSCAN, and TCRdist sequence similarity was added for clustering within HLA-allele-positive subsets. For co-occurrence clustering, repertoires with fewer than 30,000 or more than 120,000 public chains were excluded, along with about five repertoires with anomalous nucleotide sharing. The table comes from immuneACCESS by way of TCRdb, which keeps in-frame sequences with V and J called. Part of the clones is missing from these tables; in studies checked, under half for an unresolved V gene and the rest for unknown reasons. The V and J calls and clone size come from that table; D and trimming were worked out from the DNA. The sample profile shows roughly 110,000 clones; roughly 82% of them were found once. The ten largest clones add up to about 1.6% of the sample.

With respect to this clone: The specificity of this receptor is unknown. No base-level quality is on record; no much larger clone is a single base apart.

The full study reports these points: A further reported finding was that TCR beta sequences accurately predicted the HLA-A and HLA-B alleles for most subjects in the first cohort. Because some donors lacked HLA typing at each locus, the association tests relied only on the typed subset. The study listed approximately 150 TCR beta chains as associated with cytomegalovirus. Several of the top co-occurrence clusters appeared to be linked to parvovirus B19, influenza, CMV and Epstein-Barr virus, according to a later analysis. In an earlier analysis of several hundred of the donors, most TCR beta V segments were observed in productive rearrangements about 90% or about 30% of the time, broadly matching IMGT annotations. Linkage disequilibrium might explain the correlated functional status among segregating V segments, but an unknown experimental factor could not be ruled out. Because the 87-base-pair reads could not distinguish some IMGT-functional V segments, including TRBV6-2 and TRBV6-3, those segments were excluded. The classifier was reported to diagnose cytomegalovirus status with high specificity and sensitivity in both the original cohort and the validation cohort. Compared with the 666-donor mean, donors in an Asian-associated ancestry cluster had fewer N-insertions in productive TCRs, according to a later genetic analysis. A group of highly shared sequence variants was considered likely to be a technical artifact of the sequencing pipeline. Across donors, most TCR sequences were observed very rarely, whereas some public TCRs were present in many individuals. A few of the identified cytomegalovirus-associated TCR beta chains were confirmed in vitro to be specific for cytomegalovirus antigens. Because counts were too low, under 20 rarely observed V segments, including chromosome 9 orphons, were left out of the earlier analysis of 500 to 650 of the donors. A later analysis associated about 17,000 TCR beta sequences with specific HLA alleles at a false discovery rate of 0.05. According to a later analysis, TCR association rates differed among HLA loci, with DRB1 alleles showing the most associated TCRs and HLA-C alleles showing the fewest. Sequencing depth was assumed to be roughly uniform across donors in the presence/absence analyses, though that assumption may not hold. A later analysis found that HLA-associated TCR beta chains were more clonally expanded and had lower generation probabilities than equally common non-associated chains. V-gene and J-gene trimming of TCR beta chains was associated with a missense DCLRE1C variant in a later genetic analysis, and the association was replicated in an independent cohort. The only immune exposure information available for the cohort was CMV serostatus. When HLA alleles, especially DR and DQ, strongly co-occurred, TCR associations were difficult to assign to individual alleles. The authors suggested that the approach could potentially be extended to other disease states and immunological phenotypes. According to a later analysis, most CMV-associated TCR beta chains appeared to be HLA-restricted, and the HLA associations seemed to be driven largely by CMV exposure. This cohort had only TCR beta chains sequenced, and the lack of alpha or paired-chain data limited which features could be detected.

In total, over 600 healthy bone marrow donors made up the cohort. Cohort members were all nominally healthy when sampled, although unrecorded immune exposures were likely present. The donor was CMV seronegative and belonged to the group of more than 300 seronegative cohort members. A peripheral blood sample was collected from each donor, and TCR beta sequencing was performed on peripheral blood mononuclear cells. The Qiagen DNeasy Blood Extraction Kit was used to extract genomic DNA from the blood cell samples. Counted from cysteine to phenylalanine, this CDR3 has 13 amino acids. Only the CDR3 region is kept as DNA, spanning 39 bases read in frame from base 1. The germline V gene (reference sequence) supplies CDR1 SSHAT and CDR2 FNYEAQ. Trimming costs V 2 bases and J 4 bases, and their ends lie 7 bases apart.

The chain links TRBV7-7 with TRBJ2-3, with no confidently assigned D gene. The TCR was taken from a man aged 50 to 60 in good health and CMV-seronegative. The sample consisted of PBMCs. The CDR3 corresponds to CASSLRVPDTQYF. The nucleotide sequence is TGTGCCAGCAGCTTACGTGTTCCAGATACGCAGTATTTT. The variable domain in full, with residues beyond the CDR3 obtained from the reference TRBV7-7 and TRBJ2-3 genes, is GAGVSQSPRYKVTKRGQDVTLRCDPISSHATLYWYQQALGQGPEFLTYFNYEAQPDKSGLPSDRFSAERPEGSISTLTIQRTEQRDSAMYRCASSLRVPDTQYFGPGTRLTVL.